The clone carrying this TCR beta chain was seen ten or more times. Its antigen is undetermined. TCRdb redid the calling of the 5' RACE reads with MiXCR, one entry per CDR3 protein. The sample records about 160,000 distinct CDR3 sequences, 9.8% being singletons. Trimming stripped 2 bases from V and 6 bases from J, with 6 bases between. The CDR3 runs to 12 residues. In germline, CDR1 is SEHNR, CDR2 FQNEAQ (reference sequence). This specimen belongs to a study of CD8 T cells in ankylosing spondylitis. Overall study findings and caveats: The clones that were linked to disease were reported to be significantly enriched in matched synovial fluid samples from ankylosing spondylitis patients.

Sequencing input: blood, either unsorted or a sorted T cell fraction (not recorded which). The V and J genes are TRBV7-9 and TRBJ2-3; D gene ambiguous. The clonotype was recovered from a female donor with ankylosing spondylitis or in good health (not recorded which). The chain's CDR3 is CASSLSADTQYF. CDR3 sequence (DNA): TGTGCCAGCAGCTTATCAGCCGATACGCAGTATTTT. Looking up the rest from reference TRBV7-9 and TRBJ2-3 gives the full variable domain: DTGVSQNPRHKITKRGQNVTFRCDPISEHNRLYWYRQTLGQGPEFLTYFQNEAQLEKSRLLSDRFSAERPKGSFSTLEIQRTEQGDSAMYLCASSLSADTQYFGPGTRLTVL.